These 9 T cell receptor beta chains were sequenced from one sample in a study of CD8+CD57+ T cells in acquired aplastic anemia. Profiling that covered TCR beta VDJ and CDR3 relied on genomic DNA as its template. One entry per CDR3 protein results from TCRdb running MiXCR on the reads. The table lists 100,000 to 150,000 distinct CDR3 sequences, almost 40% of them singletons. Patients chosen for sequencing had CD8+CD57+ cells that had expanded, as shown by flow cytometry. Sequencing input: sorted CD4+, CD8+, or CD8+CD57+ T cells (not recorded which) from PBMCs. The receptors derive from a human donor with aplastic anemia.

This clonotype was seen repeatedly, ten times or more. The chain couples TRBV15 to TRBJ1-1, with 9 bases identical to TRBD1. The germline V gene encodes CDR1 LNHNV and CDR2 YYDKDF (reference sequence). Trimming removed 0 bases from V and 5 bases from J; junction bases left unmatched: 10. The CDR3 totals 17 residues. Written as DNA, the CDR3 is TGTGCCACCAGCAGAGATCAATGGGGACAGGGATATACTGAAGCTTTCTTT. This gives the protein CATSRDQWGQGYTEAFF.

The chain has TRBV7-2 and TRBJ2-5; D is uncertain. The CDR3 sequence is 16 residues long. In germline, CDR1 is SGHTA, CDR2 FQGNSA. V lost 5 bases and J lost 9, with 25 bases in between. CDR3 DNA sequence: TGTGCCAGCAGCCCCGGAGTGGGCGAAGGATCGATGGCCCAGTACTTC. It specifies CASSPGVGEGSMAQYF.

This clonotype appeared many times. This chain links TRBV2 with TRBJ1-2; TRBD1 is a possible D gene (5 bases). This CDR3 is built from 14 residues. Germline V gene lookup returns CDR1 SNHLY and CDR2 FYNNEI. Trimming took 3 bases from V and 4 from J, leaving 12 bases between them. CDR3 sequence (DNA): TGTGCCAGCAGTGAGAGGGAGACAGCCTATGGCTACACCTTC. Its protein product is CASSERETAYGYTF.

Ten or more counts support this clonotype. The chain couples TRBV19 to TRBJ1-2; unclear D gene. Germline V gene lookup returns CDR1 LNHDA and CDR2 SQIVND (reference sequence). V lost 5 bases, J lost 4 bases, and 14 bases lay in between. CDR3 length: 14 residues. CDR3 protein: CASSFDRGFYGYTF. Here the CDR3 DNA reads TGTGCCAGTAGTTTCGACCGAGGCTTCTATGGCTACACCTTC.

The J gene is TRBJ2-2, the V gene TRBV10-2, with 12 bases identical to TRBD1. The CDR3 runs to 14 residues. J lost 4 bases, V lost 10 bases, and 4 bases had no gene match. Germline CDR1 and CDR2: WSHSY and SAAADI. Here the CDR3 DNA reads TGCGCCACACCGGGACAGGGGGCCACCGGGGAGCTGTTTTTT. This translates into CATPGQGATGELFF.

J is TRBJ1-1 and V is TRBV2, with a possible D match to TRBD1 (5 bases). Germline CDR1 is SNHLY and CDR2 is FYNNEI. Trimming shortened V by 3 bases and J by 4 bases, and 9 bases separated the two germline ends. The CDR3 contains 13 residues. CDR3 sequence: CASSDRESTEAFF. The CDR3 nucleotides read TGTGCCAGCAGTGACAGGGAAAGCACTGAAGCTTTCTTT.

This clonotype was seen a few times. This chain connects TRBV10-3 to TRBJ2-7; TRBD1 might be the D (5 bases). The CDR3 runs to 12 residues. Between the trimmed V and J ends, which lost 4 bases and 5 bases, there was a span of 9 bases. Germline V lookup: CDR1 ENHRY, CDR2 SYGVKD. CDR3: CAISAGRHEQYF. In DNA form, the CDR3 reads TGTGCCATCAGTGCAGGGCGGCACGAGCAGTACTTC.

This clonotype was picked up many times. The V and J genes are TRBV10-1 and TRBJ1-2; possible D gene TRBD1, 6 bases. V shed 10 bases and J shed 6 bases, with 24 bases lying between them. The CDR3 extends over 15 amino acids. CDR1 and CDR2 from the germline V gene are WNHNN and SYGVQD (reference sequence). Written as DNA, the CDR3 is TGCGCCATCTCTCTATTATGGGGGGCGAAGAATGGCTACACCTTC. Amino acid sequence: CAISLLWGAKNGYTF.

This chain uses TRBV28 with TRBJ1-1; TRBD1 aligns across 7 bases. J gave up 8 bases and V 10 bases, and 13 bases lay outside the gene matches. From germline, CDR1 is MDHEN and CDR2 SYDVKM. The CDR3 is 13 amino acids. The CDR3 loop is CATADRAHFEAFF. DNA for the CDR3: TGTGCCACCGCCGACAGGGCCCATTTCGAAGCTTTCTTT.